The 20 T cell receptor beta chains reported below all come from one sample, sequenced in a study of blood T cells in healthy people across ages. PCR was performed a second time for about 7 to 12 cycles using a sample-barcoded 5' primer and a J-beta primer mix. One entry per CDR3 protein results from TCRdb running MiXCR on the 5' RACE reads. Of around 780,000 distinct CDR3 sequences in the sample, about 61% are singletons; the top ten hold 20% to 30%. Material: blood. The receptor set was obtained from a man aged 40-49 years in good health.

CDR3 nucleotides: TGTGCCAGCAGTTTCCTCGGGGGGGATGGACCACGTTCACCCCTCCACTTT. Translating gives CASSFLGGDGPRSPLHF. V usage is TRBV27 and J usage is TRBJ1-6; possibly TRBD1 for D (5 bases). The CDR3 extends over 17 amino acids. CDR1 is MNHEY, CDR2 SMNVEV, per germline (reference sequence). V was trimmed by 3 bases and J by 9 bases, leaving 21 bases between them.

The chain joins TRBV10-3 to TRBJ2-4, with a possible D match to TRBD1 (5 bases). Trimming pared 3 bases from V and 9 bases from J, leaving 12 bases between. The CDR3 loop spans 13 amino acids. Germline-derived CDR1 and CDR2 are ENHRY and SYGVKD. Here the CDR3 reads CAISDIDSTIQYF. The CDR3 coding sequence is TGTGCCATCAGTGATATCGACAGTACCATTCAGTACTTC.

The chain recombines TRBV2 with TRBJ2-7; D is perhaps TRBD1 or TRBD2 (7 bases each). CDR1 SNHLY and CDR2 FYNNEI come from the germline V gene. Deletions cut 6 bases from V and 4 bases from J, with 25 bases between. CDR3 length: 17 amino acids. This CDR3 is CASRKQEGAGAVYEQYF. CDR3 coding DNA: TGTGCCAGCAGAAAACAAGAGGGGGCGGGGGCCGTTTACGAGCAGTACTTC.

The V and J genes are TRBV5-5 and TRBJ1-2, with 9 bases identical to TRBD1. Germline trimming cut 0 bases from V and 2 bases from J; bases unmatched to any gene: 5. CDR3 length: 16 residues. Germline CDR1 reads SGHKS; CDR2 reads YYEKEE (reference sequence). The CDR3 DNA sequence: TGTGCCAGCAGCTTGGCCGTGGGACAGGGAAACTATGGCTACACCTTC. Translated: CASSLAVGQGNYGYTF.

The V gene is TRBV3-1, the J gene TRBJ2-1, with unresolved D. Trimming shortened V by 5 bases and J by 8 bases, and 25 bases separated the two germline ends. This CDR3 comprises 17 residues. Germline V CDR1 and CDR2: LGHDT, YNNKEL (reference sequence). The CDR3 is CASSTLYRASPSDEQFF. CDR3 nucleotides: TGTGCCAGCAGCACTCTTTACCGGGCCTCTCCGTCAGATGAGCAGTTCTTC.

The chain combines TRBV11-2 with TRBJ2-3, with 8 positions matching TRBD1. Unmatched junction bases numbered 13, after V lost 5 bases and J lost 6 bases. The CDR3 is made up of 16 amino acids. Germline CDR1 and CDR2: SGHAT and FQNNGV. The CDR3 here is CASSPRLDRVGDTQYF. The CDR3 nucleotides read TGTGCCAGCAGCCCCCGATTGGACAGGGTAGGCGATACGCAGTATTTT. Full variable domain (missing parts from reference TRBV11-2 and TRBJ2-3): EAGVAQSPRYKIIEKRQSVAFWCNPISGHATLYWYQQILGQGPKLLIQFQNNGVVDDSQLPKDRFSAERLKGVDSTLKIQPAKLEDSAVYLCASSPRLDRVGDTQYFGPGTRLTVL.

This clonotype was observed many times. The chain has TRBV7-2 and TRBJ2-3, with D perhaps TRBD1 or TRBD2 (5 bases each). V lost 5 bases and J 6 bases, leaving 15 bases between the germline ends. Germline values: CDR1 SGHTA, CDR2 FQGNSA. CDR3 length equals 14 residues. The CDR3 nucleotides are TGTGCCAGCAGCCCCCGAGGGGCATGGGATACGCAGTATTTT. As protein: CASSPRGAWDTQYF.

There are a few counts of this clonotype. The chain is built from TRBV29-1 and TRBJ2-7, with D perhaps TRBD1 (6 bases). Between the trimmed V and J ends, which lost 4 bases and 3 bases, there was a span of 16 bases. CDR3 size: 14 residues. CDR1 is SQVTM, CDR2 ANQGSEA, per germline. The DNA for the CDR3 is TGCAGCGTTGTCGGGTCCACAGGGTACTACGAGCAGTACTTC. Translated, it gives CSVVGSTGYYEQYF.

The CDR3 DNA is TGCGCCAGCAGCAAAACCGGGACTCGGCGCGAGGAGACCCAGTACTTC. Its translation: CASSKTGTRREETQYF. J is TRBJ2-5 and V is TRBV5-1; D is perhaps TRBD2 (6 bases). Trimming shortened V by 4 bases and J by 5 bases, and 21 bases separated the two germline ends. The CDR3 totals 16 residues. Germline CDR1 SGHRS, CDR2 YFSETQ.

This clonotype was picked up one time. The V gene is TRBV12-3 or TRBV12-4, the J gene TRBJ2-4, with TRBD2 as a possible D gene (5 bases). V was clipped by 5 bases and J by 13 bases, with 24 bases between them. This CDR3 has 15 amino acids. The CDR3 DNA reads TGTGCCAGCAGTCCACAAGGTAGCGCGCAAGTTCCGCAGTACTTC. It encodes CASSPQGSAQVPQYF.

The rearrangement joins TRBV29-1 to TRBJ1-1, with D tentatively TRBD1 (5 bases). The germline V gene encodes CDR1 SQVTM and CDR2 ANQGSEA. CDR3 length: 12 amino acids. V lost 8 bases and J 4 bases, leaving 14 bases between the germline ends. The CDR3 is CSSGGVATEAFF. CDR3 DNA sequence: TGCAGCTCCGGGGGGGTGGCCACTGAAGCTTTCTTT.

The genes are TRBV2 and TRBJ1-2; TRBD1 agrees at 12 bases. CDR3 length equals 16 residues. The ends lost 6 bases at V and 4 bases at J; junction bases unmatched: 9. The germline V gene has CDR1 SNHLY and CDR2 FYNNEI. DNA of the CDR3: TGTGCCAGCAGCCGGGACAGGGGGCTCAGAATCTATGGCTACACCTTC. Its protein product is CASSRDRGLRIYGYTF.

Regarding this clonotype: Possible read error: a much larger clone is one base away. This chain connects TRBV28 to TRBJ2-3; 7 bases line up with TRBD2. The CDR3 length is 14 residues. CDR1 is MDHEN and CDR2 is SYDVKM in the germline V gene. V lost 3 bases to trimming and J lost 1 base; unmatched junction nucleotides: 1. The CDR3 reads CASSFLAGTDTQYF. The CDR3 DNA reads as TGTGCCAGCAGTTTTCTAGCGGGCACAGATACGCAGTATTTT.

This clonotype was counted between two and nine times. The chain employs TRBV29-1 and TRBJ1-1, with D tentatively TRBD1 (5 bases). Trimming shortened V by 4 bases and J by 6 bases, and 12 bases separated the two germline ends. The germline V gene has CDR1 SQVTM and CDR2 ANQGSEA. The CDR3 sequence is 12 residues long. The CDR3 here is CSVGKGSAEAFF. The CDR3 bases are TGCAGCGTTGGAAAGGGGAGCGCTGAAGCTTTCTTT.

This clonotype was observed a few times. The chain carries TRBV20-1 and TRBJ2-3; D may be TRBD2 (7 bases). There are 16 residues in the CDR3. V was clipped by 3 bases and J by 2 bases, with 18 bases between them. CDR1 and CDR2 from the germline V gene are DFQATT and SNEGSKA (reference sequence). The CDR3 sequence: CSARGPSGDTTDTQYF. As DNA, the CDR3 is TGCAGTGCTAGGGGCCCCAGCGGGGACACCACAGATACGCAGTATTTT.

This chain links TRBV5-1 with TRBJ2-7; D is perhaps TRBD2 (6 bases). TRBJ2-5 matches the DNA end more closely, so the J call is doubtful. CDR3 length: 15 residues. CDR1 SGHRS and CDR2 YFSETQ come from the germline V gene. The CDR3 reads CASSSNRLVRETQYF. Here the CDR3 DNA reads TGCGCCAGCAGCTCGAACCGACTAGTTCGAGAGACCCAGTACTTC.

The chain recombines TRBV5-1 with TRBJ2-3; 13 bases fit TRBD2. The ends lost 3 bases at V and 5 bases at J; junction bases unmatched: 9. The CDR3 is made up of 17 amino acids. CDR1 and CDR2 (germline): SGHRS, YFSETQ. The chain's CDR3 is CASSSRTSGGGRDTQYF. As DNA, the CDR3 is TGCGCCAGCAGCTCGAGGACTAGCGGGGGTGGAAGAGATACGCAGTATTTT.

This clonotype was detected a few times. The chain couples TRBV7-9 to TRBJ2-6, with D perhaps TRBD1 or TRBD2 (5 bases each). Trimming removed 5 bases from V and 4 bases from J, with 21 bases in between. This CDR3 region has 18 residues. The V gene's germline CDR1 is SEHNR and CDR2 FQNEAQ (reference sequence). DNA of the CDR3: TGTGCCAGCAGCCGGGACCGACTATACAGCGCCGGGGCCAACGTCCTGACTTTC. It is translated as CASSRDRLYSAGANVLTF.

This clonotype occurred many times. The rearrangement links TRBV9 to TRBJ2-5, with TRBD1 as a possible D gene (6 bases). Germline V lookup: CDR1 SGDLS, CDR2 YYNGEE. V lost 2 bases to trimming and J lost 1 base, with 9 bases between them. This CDR3 region has 14 residues. DNA of the CDR3: TGTGCCAGCAGCGTCGGGACAATCCAAGAGACCCAGTACTTC. It translates to CASSVGTIQETQYF. Full variable domain (missing parts from reference TRBV9 and TRBJ2-5): DSGVTQTPKHLITATGQRVTLRCSPRSGDLSVYWYQQSLDQGLQFLIQYYNGEERAKGNILERFSAQQFPDLHSELNLSSLELGDSALYFCASSVGTIQETQYFGPGTRLLVL.

This clonotype was counted a single time. This chain links TRBV20-1 with TRBJ1-6, with TRBD1 matching 7 bases. From germline, CDR1 is DFQATT and CDR2 SNEGSKA (reference sequence). The CDR3 contains 15 residues. Trimming at V came to 0 bases and at J to 5 bases, leaving 4 bases not matched to a gene. The CDR3 coding sequence is TGCAGTGCTAGAGACGGGGACAGCAATAATTCACCCCTCCACTTT. This gives the protein CSARDGDSNNSPLHF.